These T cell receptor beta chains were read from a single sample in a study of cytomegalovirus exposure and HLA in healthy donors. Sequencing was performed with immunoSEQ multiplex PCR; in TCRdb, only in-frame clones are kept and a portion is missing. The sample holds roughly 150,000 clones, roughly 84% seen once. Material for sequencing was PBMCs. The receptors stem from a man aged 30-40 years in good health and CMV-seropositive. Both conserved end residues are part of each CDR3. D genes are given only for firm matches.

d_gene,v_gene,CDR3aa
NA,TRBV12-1,CASSLLAGNSNEQFF
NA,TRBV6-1,CASSELAYGYTF
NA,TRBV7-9,CASSQDPTAATEAFF
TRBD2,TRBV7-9,CASSLFGGGSAYEQYF
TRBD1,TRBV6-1,CASIRDRGNYEQYF
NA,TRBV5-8,CASSLGLRHADTQYF
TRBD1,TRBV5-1,CASSSQGGTEAFF
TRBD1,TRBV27,CASSGLGSRGQETQYF
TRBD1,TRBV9,CASSVQTGPNTGELFF
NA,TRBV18,CASSQTQLLSYEQYF
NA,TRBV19,CASSIVTFGHEQFF
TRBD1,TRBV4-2,CASSPRAGQGIDGYTF
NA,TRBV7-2,CASSLLQGVEAFF
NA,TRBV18,CASSPGILQETQYF
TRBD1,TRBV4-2,CASSPGTDPARYGYTF
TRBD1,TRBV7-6,CASSSTGGAYNEQFF
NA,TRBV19,CASCIGKLSGANVLTF
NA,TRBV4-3,CASSQGRSTEAFF